A selection of T cell receptor beta chains follows, all from one sample in a study of blood T cells in healthy people across ages. TCRdb ran MiXCR on the 5' RACE reads and lists one entry per CDR3 protein. The sample holds 1.2 million to 1.5 million distinct CDR3 sequences, approximately 59% seen once. The sequenced sample was blood. The receptors shown here come from a man younger than 35 in good health. Both conserved end residues are part of each CDR3. D genes are given only for firm matches. A clone size is listed for some rows: how often the clone was seen (once, few, many), or a class if it is expanded.

J gene | V gene | clone size | D gene | CDR3 protein | CDR3 DNA
TRBJ2-7 | TRBV2 | few | - | CASSSIRGEQYF | TGTGCCAGCTCTTCAATTAGGGGCGAGCAGTACTTC
TRBJ2-1 | TRBV20-1 | - | TRBD2 | CSASVLAGRGNEQFF | TGCAGTGCTAGCGTTTTAGCGGGACGGGGCAATGAGCAGTTCTTC
TRBJ2-7 | TRBV6-1 | - | - | CAGTPFSAETYEQYF | TGTGCCGGCACCCCGTTCAGCGCAGAAACCTACGAGCAGTACTTC
TRBJ2-1 | TRBV29-1 | - | - | CSVGGTEQFF | TGCAGCGTTGGAGGGACAGAGCAGTTCTTC
TRBJ2-7 | TRBV13 | few | - | CASSSVPHYEQYF | TGTGCCAGCAGCTCCGTCCCCCACTACGAGCAGTACTTC
TRBJ2-1 | TRBV6-5 | - | TRBD1 | CASSYGTGANEQFF | TGTGCCAGCAGTTATGGGACAGGGGCAAATGAGCAGTTCTTC
TRBJ2-4 | TRBV27 | - | TRBD2 | CASSLSSGTDIQYF | TGTGCCAGCAGTTTATCTAGCGGGACTGACATTCAGTACTTC
TRBJ2-2 | TRBV20-1 | - | - | CSAGSDRANTGELFF | TGCAGTGCTGGGTCGGACAGAGCGAACACCGGGGAGCTGTTTTTT
TRBJ2-7 | TRBV12-3/TRBV12-4 | - | - | CASSLSRVDEQYF | TGTGCCAGCAGTCTAAGCAGGGTGGACGAGCAGTACTTC
TRBJ2-1 | TRBV25-1 | - | TRBD2 | CASSVSGGTYNEQFF | TGTGCCAGCAGTGTAAGCGGGGGTACCTACAATGAGCAGTTCTTC
TRBJ2-7 | TRBV12-3/TRBV12-4 | - | TRBD1 | CASSKDRGPYEQYF | TGTGCCAGCAGTAAGGACAGGGGTCCCTACGAGCAGTACTTC
TRBJ2-7 | TRBV7-9 | - | TRBD2 | CASSFEAGGNYEQYF | TGTGCCAGCAGCTTTGAAGCGGGAGGGAATTACGAGCAGTACTTC
TRBJ2-6 | TRBV6-1 | - | - | CASNSFPGSGANVLTF | TGTGCCAGCAATTCCTTCCCCGGATCTGGGGCCAACGTCCTGACTTTC
TRBJ1-5 | TRBV3-1 | - | - | CASSQDFTASGQPQHF | TGTGCCAGCAGCCAAGATTTTACGGCCTCGGGACAGCCCCAGCATTTT
TRBJ2-1 | TRBV5-1 | - | TRBD1 | CASSPVWGQGAGNEQFF | TGCGCCAGCAGCCCAGTGTGGGGACAGGGGGCCGGGAATGAGCAGTTCTTC
TRBJ2-7 | TRBV29-1 | - | TRBD1 | CSVGRGQTYEQYF | TGCAGCGTGGGTAGGGGACAGACCTACGAGCAGTACTTC
TRBJ2-4 | TRBV9 | - | - | CASSVGGGVNIQYF | TGTGCCAGCAGCGTAGGAGGAGGAGTAAACATTCAGTACTTC
TRBJ2-7 | TRBV28 | - | - | CASSPHEGYEQYF | TGTGCCAGCAGTCCCCACGAGGGCTACGAGCAGTACTTC
TRBJ1-4 | TRBV6-2/TRBV6-3 | - | - | CASRRFSGFNEKLFF | TGTGCCAGCAGAAGGTTCTCGGGATTTAATGAAAAACTGTTTTTT
TRBJ2-7 | TRBV29-1 | - | TRBD1 | CSVEDATGEDYEQYF | TGCAGCGTTGAAGATGCGACAGGGGAAGACTACGAGCAGTACTTC
TRBJ2-7 | TRBV4-3 | few | - | CASSQDSGAYEQYF | TGCGCCAGCAGCCAAGATTCGGGGGCCTACGAGCAGTACTTC
TRBJ1-6 | TRBV18 | - | - | CASSIRLSSYNSPLHF | TGTGCCAGCTCAATTCGACTGAGCTCCTATAATTCACCCCTCCACTTT
TRBJ1-2 | TRBV3-1 | - | TRBD1 | CASGRDRGTYTF | TGTGCCAGCGGCCGGGACAGGGGGACCTACACCTTC
TRBJ1-2 | TRBV12-3/TRBV12-4 | few | TRBD1 | CASSIGGADYGYTF | TGTGCCAGCAGTATAGGGGGCGCTGATTATGGCTACACCTTC